This TCR beta chain originates from a study of T-cell reconstitution after alpha-beta-depleted transplantation in children. Unique molecular identifiers featured in how the TCRbeta library was prepared. TCRdb called the PCR reads again in MiXCR, with one record for every CDR3 protein. The table has some 220,000 distinct CDR3 sequences, about a tenth seen once; the top ten hold 5% to 7%. The CDR3 loop spans 14 amino acids. Trimming pared 5 bases from V and 5 bases from J, leaving 16 bases between. Germline CDR1 and CDR2: SEHNR and FQNEAQ (reference sequence). The sequencing used PBMCs from the stem cell graft donor, collected from the stem cell graft. The sequence derives from a human donor who donated a stem cell graft to a child with acute lymphoblastic leukemia. V gene TRBV7-9 combines with J gene TRBJ2-7, with D possibly matching TRBD2 (6 bases). CDR3: CASSHSGERNEQYF. The CDR3, as DNA: TGTGCCAGCAGCCACTCGGGGGAGAGGAACGAGCAGTACTTC.